These T cell receptor beta chains were read from a single sample in a study of blood T cell repertoires in COVID-19. Measured with immunoSEQ multiplex PCR; TCRdb has only the in-frame clones, and not every one. This table has approximately 150,000 clones, around 85% appearing once. The sample consisted of peripheral blood. These receptors came from a man in his 70s with acute or convalescent COVID-19. Both conserved end residues are part of each CDR3. Fields, in order: clone size, D gene, J gene, V gene, CDR3 protein, CDR3 DNA. D genes are given only for firm matches. Rows may omit the clone size; those that give it use once, few, many or a size class.

clone_size: .
d_call: .
j_call: TRBJ1-2
v_call: TRBV28
cdr3_aa: CASSSLDRYGYTF
cdr3_nt: TGTGCCAGCAGTTCCCTCGACAGGTATGGCTACACCTTC

clone_size: .
d_call: TRBD1
j_call: TRBJ2-1
v_call: TRBV11-2
cdr3_aa: CASSPRQGASYNEQFF
cdr3_nt: TGTGCCAGCAGCCCTAGACAGGGGGCTTCCTACAATGAGCAGTTCTTC

clone_size: .
d_call: .
j_call: TRBJ1-4
v_call: TRBV28
cdr3_aa: CASSLGGEGDEKLFF
cdr3_nt: TGTGCCAGCAGTTTAGGCGGGGAGGGTGATGAAAAACTGTTTTTT

clone_size: few
d_call: TRBD1
j_call: TRBJ2-1
v_call: TRBV6-2/TRBV6-3
cdr3_aa: CASSYPGDRGRVEQFF
cdr3_nt: TGTGCCAGCAGTTACCCGGGGGACAGGGGGCGAGTTGAGCAGTTCTTC

clone_size: once
d_call: .
j_call: TRBJ2-3
v_call: TRBV29-1
cdr3_aa: CSGSKGDTDTQYF
cdr3_nt: TGCAGCGGTTCGAAGGGGGACACAGATACGCAGTATTTT

clone_size: .
d_call: TRBD1
j_call: TRBJ2-7
v_call: TRBV5-4
cdr3_aa: CASSNGDREGWEQYF
cdr3_nt: TGTGCCAGCAGCAACGGGGACAGGGAGGGTTGGGAGCAGTACTTC

clone_size: .
d_call: TRBD2
j_call: TRBJ2-7
v_call: TRBV11-1
cdr3_aa: CASSLEAGDVYEQYF
cdr3_nt: TGTGCCAGCAGCCTGGAGGCGGGGGACGTCTACGAGCAGTACTTC

clone_size: .
d_call: TRBD1
j_call: TRBJ1-4
v_call: TRBV5-4
cdr3_aa: CASSLDPGQSNEKLFF
cdr3_nt: TGTGCCAGCAGCTTGGACCCGGGACAGAGTAATGAAAAACTGTTTTTT

clone_size: .
d_call: TRBD1
j_call: TRBJ2-7
v_call: TRBV5-4
cdr3_aa: CASSRGQGSPLTGEQYF
cdr3_nt: TGTGCCAGCAGCCGCGGACAGGGAAGCCCCTTGACGGGGGAGCAGTACTTC

clone_size: .
d_call: .
j_call: TRBJ1-2
v_call: TRBV18
cdr3_aa: CASSPELGDYGYTF
cdr3_nt: TGTGCCAGCTCACCGGAGCTGGGTGACTATGGCTACACCTTC

clone_size: .
d_call: .
j_call: TRBJ2-3
v_call: TRBV5-1
cdr3_aa: CASSLAGVSTDTQYF
cdr3_nt: TGCGCCAGCAGCTTGGCAGGGGTTAGCACAGATACGCAGTATTTT

clone_size: once
d_call: TRBD1
j_call: TRBJ1-2
v_call: TRBV6-6
cdr3_aa: CASSSRDRANYGYTF
cdr3_nt: TGTGCCAGCAGCAGCCGGGACAGAGCTAACTATGGCTACACCTTC

clone_size: .
d_call: TRBD1
j_call: TRBJ2-3
v_call: TRBV11-2
cdr3_aa: CASSLGGQGATDTQYF
cdr3_nt: TGTGCCAGCAGCTTAGGAGGACAGGGGGCGACAGATACGCAGTATTTT

clone_size: once
d_call: TRBD1
j_call: TRBJ1-4
v_call: TRBV5-6
cdr3_aa: CASSSSYRDRVNEKLFF
cdr3_nt: TGTGCCAGCAGCTCTTCATACCGGGACAGGGTAAATGAAAAACTGTTTTTT

clone_size: .
d_call: .
j_call: TRBJ1-1
v_call: TRBV29-1
cdr3_aa: CSAVGGGWTEAFF
cdr3_nt: TGCAGCGCCGTGGGGGGGGGCTGGACTGAAGCTTTCTTT

clone_size: many
d_call: .
j_call: TRBJ1-5
v_call: TRBV10-3
cdr3_aa: CATSSRWGDLSNQPQHF
cdr3_nt: TGTGCCACCTCCTCCCGGTGGGGGGATCTTAGCAATCAGCCCCAGCATTTT

clone_size: .
d_call: .
j_call: TRBJ1-5
v_call: TRBV5-5
cdr3_aa: CASSLGEGNQPQHF
cdr3_nt: TGTGCCAGCAGCTTAGGAGAGGGCAATCAGCCCCAGCATTTT

clone_size: .
d_call: TRBD1
j_call: TRBJ1-5
v_call: TRBV6-5
cdr3_aa: CASSNRDRGEPQHF
cdr3_nt: TGTGCCAGCAGCAATCGGGACAGGGGTGAGCCCCAGCATTTT

clone_size: .
d_call: TRBD2
j_call: TRBJ2-7
v_call: TRBV5-1
cdr3_aa: CASSLGLAPPTTSSYEQYF
cdr3_nt: TGCGCCAGCAGCTTGGGACTAGCTCCCCCGACCACTTCGTCCTACGAGCAGTACTTC

clone_size: .
d_call: .
j_call: TRBJ2-5
v_call: TRBV4-2
cdr3_aa: CASSQEWAGQRETQYF
cdr3_nt: TGTGCCAGCAGCCAAGAATGGGCGGGGCAGAGGGAGACCCAGTACTTC

clone_size: .
d_call: .
j_call: TRBJ2-5
v_call: TRBV2
cdr3_aa: CASSGGVQETQYF
cdr3_nt: TGTGCCAGCAGTGGCGGGGTCCAAGAGACCCAGTACTTC

clone_size: .
d_call: .
j_call: TRBJ2-2
v_call: TRBV27
cdr3_aa: CASRGRGANTGELFF
cdr3_nt: TGTGCCAGCAGGGGGCGGGGCGCGAACACCGGGGAGCTGTTTTTT

clone_size: .
d_call: .
j_call: TRBJ1-1
v_call: TRBV12-3/TRBV12-4
cdr3_aa: CASTRGTEAFF
cdr3_nt: TGTGCCAGCACTAGGGGCACTGAAGCTTTCTTT

clone_size: few
d_call: TRBD1
j_call: TRBJ1-2
v_call: TRBV6-5
cdr3_aa: CASSYSGTANYGYTF
cdr3_nt: TGTGCCAGCAGTTACTCGGGGACAGCTAACTATGGCTACACCTTC

clone_size: .
d_call: TRBD1
j_call: TRBJ1-1
v_call: TRBV9
cdr3_aa: CASSVTGATAEAFF
cdr3_nt: TGTGCCAGCAGCGTAACAGGGGCAACCGCTGAAGCTTTCTTT